This T cell receptor (beta chain) was sequenced during a study of beta chain features in type 1 diabetes. As regards this clone: The antigen is undetermined.

The whole isolated RNA underwent reverse transcription, so sequencing captured expressed TCRB transcripts. Profiling relied on immunoSEQ multiplex PCR, and the TCRdb table lists in-frame clones only, not all of them. The sample lists about 340,000 clones; 7.5% to 9% were seen once. General study results and limits: Type 1 diabetes patients showed fewer insertions and more deletions at VDJ junctions. Cells that show high TCR expression could be over-represented by cDNA sequencing.

With 5 bases clipped from V and 7 bases from J, the junction kept 8 bases outside the gene matches. The CDR3 extends over 15 amino acids. Germline V gives CDR1 MGHRA, CDR2 YSYEKL. The specimen sequenced was central memory CD4+ T cells from blood. V gene TRBV4-1 combines with J gene TRBJ2-1, with TRBD2 matching 10 bases. This receptor was taken from a young woman in good health. CDR3 coding DNA: TGCGCCAGCAGCTACGCGGCTAGCGGGAGTAATGAGCAGTTCTTC. Translated: CASSYAASGSNEQFF.